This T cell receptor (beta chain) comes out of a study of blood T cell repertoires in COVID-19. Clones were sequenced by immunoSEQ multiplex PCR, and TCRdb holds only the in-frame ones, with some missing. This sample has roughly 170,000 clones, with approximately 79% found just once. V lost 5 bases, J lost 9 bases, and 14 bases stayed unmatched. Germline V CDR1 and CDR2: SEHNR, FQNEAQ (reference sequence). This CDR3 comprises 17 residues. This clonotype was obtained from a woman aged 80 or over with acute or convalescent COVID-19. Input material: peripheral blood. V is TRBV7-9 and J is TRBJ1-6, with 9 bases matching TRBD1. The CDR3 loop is CASSHYTAQGALSPLHF. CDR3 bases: TGTGCCAGCAGCCATTATACGGCACAGGGGGCCCTTTCACCCCTCCACTTT.